This passage covers 7 T cell receptor beta chains from one sample sequenced in a study of shared clonotypes between healthy human individuals (TCRdb year 2020). Library prep was done by the immunoSEQ multiplex PCR assay. TCRdb re-hosts the immuneACCESS table, in-frame sequences only. Its copies lack some clones; in the studies checked, an unresolved V gene accounts for under half of them, and the cause for the rest is not known. This sample has 100,000 or so clones in its table, and less than 80% of those were observed once. About 24% of the sample is taken by the ten largest. The specimen sequenced was memory CD8+ T cells sorted from blood. Sample cell subset or site, as interpreted from the label and publication: CD45RO+ cells pooled with CCR7-negative TemRA cells. These receptors came from a woman aged 25-40 years in good health.

The chain recombines TRBV11-2 with TRBJ2-7; 8 bases map to TRBD2. V trimming: 6 bases; J trimming: 1 base; junction bases outside the gene matches: 14. The CDR3 consists of 17 residues. Germline CDR1 SGHAT, CDR2 FQNNGV. The CDR3 DNA follows: TGTGCCAGCAGTACCGGGACTAGTCTTTTATTGTCCTACGAGCAGTACTTC. Translating gives CASSTGTSLLLSYEQYF.

The chain is built from TRBV7-9 and TRBJ2-7; maybe TRBD2 (5 bases). Between the trimmed V and J ends, which lost 2 bases and 0 bases, there was a span of 8 bases. Germline values: CDR1 SEHNR, CDR2 FQNEAQ (reference sequence). The CDR3 has 14 amino acids. CDR3 sequence (DNA): TGTGCCAGCAGCTTAACGGGGAGCTCCTACGAGCAGTACTTC. This gives the protein CASSLTGSSYEQYF.

This chain connects TRBV6-1 to TRBJ1-1; 10 nucleotides match TRBD1. Germline-derived CDR1 and CDR2 are MNHNS and SASEGT. The junction had 7 bases not matched to a gene; V was cut back by 1 base and J by 5 bases. CDR3 length equals 16 residues. The CDR3 DNA reads as TGTGCCAGCAGTGAAGATAGACAGGGGGCGCGAACTGAAGCTTTCTTT. This encodes CASSEDRQGARTEAFF.

Only a few counts were recorded for this clone. This chain connects TRBV6-1 to TRBJ2-2, with TRBD1 matching over 7 bases. V lost 7 bases, J lost 6 bases, and 11 bases stayed unmatched. The CDR3 has 15 residues. Germline V lookup: CDR1 MNHNS, CDR2 SASEGT. The CDR3, as DNA: TGTGCCAGCAAAGGTGAAGGGGGCGAGTCCGGGGAGCTGTTTTTT. It encodes CASKGEGGESGELFF.

The chain couples TRBV11-2 to TRBJ1-1; D is uncertain. CDR3 length: 13 amino acids. The germline gives CDR1 SGHAT, CDR2 FQNNGV. Trimming pared 3 bases from V and 3 bases from J, leaving 8 bases between. The CDR3 DNA reads TGTGCCAGCAGCTTCCAGAGCTACACTGAAGCTTTCTTT. It codes for CASSFQSYTEAFF.

This clone was recorded a few times. The rearrangement links TRBV10-1 to TRBJ2-2; D ambiguous. The CDR3 sequence is 13 residues long. V lost 3 bases to trimming and J lost 6 bases, with 8 bases between them. Germline CDR1 is WNHNN and CDR2 is SYGVQD (reference sequence). The CDR3 loop reads CASSERRSGELFF. The CDR3 DNA is TGCGCCAGCAGTGAACGTCGGTCCGGGGAGCTGTTTTTT.

CDR3 protein: CSVDRREFTDTQYF. The CDR3 DNA is TGCAGCGTTGATAGGCGGGAGTTCACAGATACGCAGTATTTT. The chain employs TRBV29-1 and TRBJ2-3; 7 bases are shared with TRBD2. Trimming cost V 3 bases and J 2 bases; bases outside gene matches: 5. CDR3 length: 14 amino acids. Germline V lookup: CDR1 SQVTM, CDR2 ANQGSEA.